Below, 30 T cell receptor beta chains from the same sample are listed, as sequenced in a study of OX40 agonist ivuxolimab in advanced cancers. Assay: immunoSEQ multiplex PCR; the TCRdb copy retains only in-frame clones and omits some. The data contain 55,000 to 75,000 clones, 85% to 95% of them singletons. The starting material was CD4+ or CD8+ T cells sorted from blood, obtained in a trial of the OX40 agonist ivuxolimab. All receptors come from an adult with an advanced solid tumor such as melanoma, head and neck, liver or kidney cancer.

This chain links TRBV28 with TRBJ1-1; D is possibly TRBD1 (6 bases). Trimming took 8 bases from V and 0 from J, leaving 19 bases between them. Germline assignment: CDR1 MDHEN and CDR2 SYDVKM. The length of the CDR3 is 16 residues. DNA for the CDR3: TGTGCCAGCCTCGAGAGGCAGGGGCCCTTGAACACTGAAGCTTTCTTT. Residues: CASLERQGPLNTEAFF.

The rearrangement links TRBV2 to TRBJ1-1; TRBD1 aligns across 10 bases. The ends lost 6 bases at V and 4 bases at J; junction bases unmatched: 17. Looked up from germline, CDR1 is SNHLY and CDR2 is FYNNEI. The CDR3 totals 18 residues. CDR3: CASRDTGTGAAAGTEAFF. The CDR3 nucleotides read TGTGCCAGCAGAGACACCGGGACAGGGGCTGCGGCTGGCACTGAAGCTTTCTTT.

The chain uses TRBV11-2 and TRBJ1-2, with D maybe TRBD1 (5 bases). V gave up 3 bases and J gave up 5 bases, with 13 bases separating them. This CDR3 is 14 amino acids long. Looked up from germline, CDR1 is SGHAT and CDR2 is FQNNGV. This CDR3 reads CASSFGGTAYGYTF. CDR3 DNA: TGTGCCAGCAGCTTTGGCGGGACGGCTTATGGCTACACCTTC.

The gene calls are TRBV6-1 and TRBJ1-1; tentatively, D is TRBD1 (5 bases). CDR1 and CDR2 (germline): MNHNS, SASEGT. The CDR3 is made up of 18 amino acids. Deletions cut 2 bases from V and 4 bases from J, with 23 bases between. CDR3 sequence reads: CASSEWGGGYGFGTEAFF. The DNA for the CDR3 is TGTGCCAGCAGTGAATGGGGGGGAGGTTACGGGTTCGGCACTGAAGCTTTCTTT.

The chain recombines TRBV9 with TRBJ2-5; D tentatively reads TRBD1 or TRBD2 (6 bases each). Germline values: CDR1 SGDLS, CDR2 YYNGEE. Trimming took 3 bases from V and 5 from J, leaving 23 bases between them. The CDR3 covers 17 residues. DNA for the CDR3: TGTGCCAGCAGCGCCCAAGACGGGGGCCGCGCAGGGGAGACCCAGTACTTC. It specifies CASSAQDGGRAGETQYF.

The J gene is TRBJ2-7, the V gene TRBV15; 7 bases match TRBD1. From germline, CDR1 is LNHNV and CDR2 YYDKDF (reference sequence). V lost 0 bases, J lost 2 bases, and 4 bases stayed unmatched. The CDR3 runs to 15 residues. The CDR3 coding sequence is TGTGCCACCAGCAGAGAGGGGACAGCTCCCTACGAGCAGTACTTC. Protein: CATSREGTAPYEQYF.

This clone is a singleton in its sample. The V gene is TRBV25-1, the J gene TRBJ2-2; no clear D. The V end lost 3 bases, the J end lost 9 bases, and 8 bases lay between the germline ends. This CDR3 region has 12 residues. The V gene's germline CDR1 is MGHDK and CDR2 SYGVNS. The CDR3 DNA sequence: TGTGCCAGCAGTGATGTCGGCCGGGAGCTGTTTTTT. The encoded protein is CASSDVGRELFF.

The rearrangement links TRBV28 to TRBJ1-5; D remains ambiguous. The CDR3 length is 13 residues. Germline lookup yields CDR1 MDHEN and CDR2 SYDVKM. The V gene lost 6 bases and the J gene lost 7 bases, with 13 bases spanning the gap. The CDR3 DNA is TGTGCCAGCAGCTCGACATTGTCGCAGCCCCAGCATTTT. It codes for CASSSTLSQPQHF.

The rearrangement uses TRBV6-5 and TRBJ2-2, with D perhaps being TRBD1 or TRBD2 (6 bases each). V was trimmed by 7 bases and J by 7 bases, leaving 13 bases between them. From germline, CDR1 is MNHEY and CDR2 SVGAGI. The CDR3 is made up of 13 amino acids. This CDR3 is CASNLGGGGELFF. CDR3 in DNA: TGTGCCAGCAACCTGGGGGGCGGCGGGGAGCTGTTTTTT.

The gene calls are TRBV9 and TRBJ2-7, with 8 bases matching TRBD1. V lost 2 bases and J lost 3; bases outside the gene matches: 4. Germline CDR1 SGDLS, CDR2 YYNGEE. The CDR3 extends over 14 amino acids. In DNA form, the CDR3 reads TGTGCCAGCAGCGTCGGACAGGGCAACTACGAGCAGTACTTC. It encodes CASSVGQGNYEQYF.

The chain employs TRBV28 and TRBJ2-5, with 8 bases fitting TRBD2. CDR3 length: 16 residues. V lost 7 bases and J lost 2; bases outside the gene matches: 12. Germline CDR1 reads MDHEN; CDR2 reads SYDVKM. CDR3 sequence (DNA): TGTGCCAGCACCCAGAGCGGGAGACACCAGCAAGAGACCCAGTACTTC. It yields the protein CASTQSGRHQQETQYF.

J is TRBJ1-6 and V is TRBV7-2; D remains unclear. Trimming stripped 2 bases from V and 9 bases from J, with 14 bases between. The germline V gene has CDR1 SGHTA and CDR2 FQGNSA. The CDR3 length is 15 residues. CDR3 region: CASSLIVVGSSPLHF. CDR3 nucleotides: TGTGCCAGCAGCTTAATCGTGGTGGGGTCTTCACCCCTCCACTTT.

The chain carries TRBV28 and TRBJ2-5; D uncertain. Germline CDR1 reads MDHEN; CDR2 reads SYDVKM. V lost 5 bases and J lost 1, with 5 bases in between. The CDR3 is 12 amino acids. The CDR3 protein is CASSGIQETQYF. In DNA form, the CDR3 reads TGTGCCAGCAGTGGGATCCAAGAGACCCAGTACTTC.

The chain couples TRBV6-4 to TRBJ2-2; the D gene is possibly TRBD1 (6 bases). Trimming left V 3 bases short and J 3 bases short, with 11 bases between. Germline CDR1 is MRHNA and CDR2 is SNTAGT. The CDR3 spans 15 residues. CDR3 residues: CASSEEQGHTGELFF. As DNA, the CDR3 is TGTGCCAGCAGTGAAGAACAGGGACACACCGGGGAGCTGTTTTTT.

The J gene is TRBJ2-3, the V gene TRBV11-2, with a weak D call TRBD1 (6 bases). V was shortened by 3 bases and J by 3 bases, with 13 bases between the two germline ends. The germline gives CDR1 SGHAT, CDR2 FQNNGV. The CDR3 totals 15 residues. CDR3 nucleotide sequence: TGTGCCAGCAGCTTGTACAGGGCGACGACAGATACGCAGTATTTT. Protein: CASSLYRATTDTQYF.

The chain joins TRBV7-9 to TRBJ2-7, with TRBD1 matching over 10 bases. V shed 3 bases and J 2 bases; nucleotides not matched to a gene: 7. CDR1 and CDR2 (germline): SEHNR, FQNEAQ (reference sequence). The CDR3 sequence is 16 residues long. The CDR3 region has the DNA TGTGCCAGCAGCTTGGGGGGACAGGGGTCGACCTACGAGCAGTACTTC. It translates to CASSLGGQGSTYEQYF.

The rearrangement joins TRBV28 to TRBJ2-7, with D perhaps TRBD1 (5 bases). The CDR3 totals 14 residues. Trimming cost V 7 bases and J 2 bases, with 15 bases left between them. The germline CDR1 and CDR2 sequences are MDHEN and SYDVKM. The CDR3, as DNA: TGTGCCAGCAAATTTGGGCAGGGCCCCTACGAGCAGTACTTC. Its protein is CASKFGQGPYEQYF.

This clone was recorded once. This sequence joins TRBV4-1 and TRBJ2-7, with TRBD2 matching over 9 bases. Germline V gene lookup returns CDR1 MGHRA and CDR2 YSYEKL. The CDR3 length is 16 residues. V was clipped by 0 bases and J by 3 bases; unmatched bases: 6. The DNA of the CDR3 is TGCGCCAGCAGCCAAGAAGTCGGTAGCGGGAGCTACGAGCAGTACTTC. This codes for CASSQEVGSGSYEQYF.

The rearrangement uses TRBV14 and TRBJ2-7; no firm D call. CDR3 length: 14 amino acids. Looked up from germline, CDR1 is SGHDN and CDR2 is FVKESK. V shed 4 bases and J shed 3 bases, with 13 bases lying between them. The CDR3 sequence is CASSPPGWVYEQYF. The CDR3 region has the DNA TGTGCCAGCAGCCCCCCCGGTTGGGTCTACGAGCAGTACTTC.

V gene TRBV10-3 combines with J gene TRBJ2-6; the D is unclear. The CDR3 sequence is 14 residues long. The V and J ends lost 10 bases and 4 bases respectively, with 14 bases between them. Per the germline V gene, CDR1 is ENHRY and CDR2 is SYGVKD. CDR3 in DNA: TGTGCCACGAGCCACGGGTCAGGGGCCAACGTCCTGACTTTC. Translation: CATSHGSGANVLTF.

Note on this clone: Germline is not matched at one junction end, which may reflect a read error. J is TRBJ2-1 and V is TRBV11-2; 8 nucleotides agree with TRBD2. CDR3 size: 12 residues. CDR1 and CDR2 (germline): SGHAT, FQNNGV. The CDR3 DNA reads TGTGCCAGCAGCTTAGATGGGAGGCGGGGGGTCTTC. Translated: CASSLDGRRGVF.

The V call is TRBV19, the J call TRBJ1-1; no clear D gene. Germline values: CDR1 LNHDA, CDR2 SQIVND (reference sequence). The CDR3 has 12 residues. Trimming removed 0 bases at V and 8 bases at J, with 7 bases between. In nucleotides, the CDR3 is TGTGCCAGTAGTATAGATCGGGAGGAAGCTTTCTTT. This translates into CASSIDREEAFF.

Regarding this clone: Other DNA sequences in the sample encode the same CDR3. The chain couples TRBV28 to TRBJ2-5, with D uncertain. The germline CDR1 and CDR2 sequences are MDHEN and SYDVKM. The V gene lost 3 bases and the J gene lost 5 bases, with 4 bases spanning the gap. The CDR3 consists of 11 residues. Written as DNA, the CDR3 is TGTGCCAGCAGTTTGGGGGAGACCCAGTACTTC. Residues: CASSLGETQYF.

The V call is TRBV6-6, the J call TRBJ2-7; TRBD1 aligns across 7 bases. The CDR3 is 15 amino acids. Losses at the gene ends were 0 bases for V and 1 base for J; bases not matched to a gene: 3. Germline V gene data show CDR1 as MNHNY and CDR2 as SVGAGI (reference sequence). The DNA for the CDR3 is TGTGCCAGCAGTTACTCGAACAGGGGATCCTACGAGCAGTACTTC. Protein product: CASSYSNRGSYEQYF.

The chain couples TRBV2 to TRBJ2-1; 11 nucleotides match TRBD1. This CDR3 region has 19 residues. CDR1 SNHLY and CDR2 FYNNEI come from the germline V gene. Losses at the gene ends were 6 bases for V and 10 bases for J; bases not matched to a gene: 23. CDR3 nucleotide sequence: TGTGCCAGCAGCCGGGACAGGGGGTTCGGGCCCGGGGATGGTAGGGAGCAGTTCTTC. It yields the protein CASSRDRGFGPGDGREQFF.

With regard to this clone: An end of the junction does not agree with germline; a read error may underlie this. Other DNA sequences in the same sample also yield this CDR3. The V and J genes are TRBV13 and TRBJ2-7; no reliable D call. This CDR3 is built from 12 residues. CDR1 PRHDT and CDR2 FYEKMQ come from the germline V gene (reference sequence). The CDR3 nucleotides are TGTGCCAGCAGCATCAGCTCCTACGAGCAATACTTC. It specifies CASSISSYEQYF. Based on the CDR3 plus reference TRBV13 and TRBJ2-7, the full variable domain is AAGVIQSPRHLIKEKRETATLKCYPIPRHDTVYWYQQGPGQDPQFLISFYEKMQSDKGSIPDRFSAQQFSDYHSELNMSSLELGDSALYFCASSISSYEQYFGPGTRLTVT.

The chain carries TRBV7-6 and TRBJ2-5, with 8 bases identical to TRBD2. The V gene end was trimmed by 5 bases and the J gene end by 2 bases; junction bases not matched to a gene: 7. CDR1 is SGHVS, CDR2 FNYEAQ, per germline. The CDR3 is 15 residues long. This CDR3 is CASSKLLAVQETQYF. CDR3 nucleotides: TGTGCCAGCAGCAAATTACTAGCGGTTCAAGAGACCCAGTACTTC.

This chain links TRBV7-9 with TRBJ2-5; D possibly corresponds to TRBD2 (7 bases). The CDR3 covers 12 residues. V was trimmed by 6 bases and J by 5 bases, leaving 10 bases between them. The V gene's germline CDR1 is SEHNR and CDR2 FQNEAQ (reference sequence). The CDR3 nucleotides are TGTGCCAGCAGACGCGGGGGCGAGACCCAGTACTTC. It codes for CASRRGGETQYF.

Here the CDR3 reads CAWSGLGADTQYF. The CDR3 region has the DNA TGTGCCTGGAGCGGCCTGGGGGCAGATACGCAGTATTTT. The chain links TRBV30 to TRBJ2-3; D may correspond to TRBD1 or TRBD2 (5 bases each). V dropped 3 bases and J dropped 4 bases, with 11 bases sitting between them. CDR1 is GTSNPN and CDR2 is SVGIG in the germline V gene (reference sequence). CDR3 length equals 13 residues.

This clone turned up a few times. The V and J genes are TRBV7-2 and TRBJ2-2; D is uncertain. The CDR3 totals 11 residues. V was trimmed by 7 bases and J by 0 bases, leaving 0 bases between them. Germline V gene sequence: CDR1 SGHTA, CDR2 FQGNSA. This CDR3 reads CASTNTGELFF. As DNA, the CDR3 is TGTGCCAGCACGAACACCGGGGAGCTGTTTTTT. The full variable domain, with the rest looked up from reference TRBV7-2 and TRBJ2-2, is GAGVSQSPSNKVTEKGKDVELRCDPISGHTALYWYRQSLGQGLEFLIYFQGNSAPDKSGLPSDRFSAERTGGSVSTLTIQRTQQEDSAVYLCASTNTGELFFGEGSRLTVL.